A single sample gave rise to the 18 T cell receptor beta chains below, sequenced in a study of blood T cell repertoires in COVID-19. Assay used: immunoSEQ multiplex PCR; TCRdb lists only in-frame clones, some missing. This sample has 200,000 to 250,000 clones, with over 75% found just once. Sequenced sample: peripheral blood. The receptor set was obtained from a human donor in a cohort sampled during active COVID-19.

To note about this clone: An end of the junction differs from the germline gene, which may be a read error. The chain has TRBV6-5 and TRBJ2-7; TRBD1 matches 8 bases. There are 13 residues in the CDR3. Germline values: CDR1 MNHEY, CDR2 SVGAGI. The CDR3 protein is CASIQGGPYEQYF. Written as DNA, the CDR3 is TGTGCGAGCATACAGGGGGGCCCCTACGAGCAGTACTTC.

This chain connects TRBV14 to TRBJ1-1; 7 positions match TRBD1. Germline CDR1 and CDR2: SGHDN and FVKESK. V was clipped by 6 bases and J by 2 bases; unmatched bases: 3. CDR3 length: 13 amino acids. CDR3 nucleotide sequence: TGTGCCAGCAGGAACAGGGGAAACACTGAAGCTTTCTTT. It yields the protein CASRNRGNTEAFF.

The CDR3 is CASSEAPGQTYEQYF. CDR3 nucleotide sequence: TGTGCCAGCAGTGAAGCTCCGGGACAGACCTACGAGCAGTACTTC. The chain links TRBV2 to TRBJ2-7; TRBD1 aligns across 7 bases. Germline trimming cut 0 bases from V and 2 bases from J; bases unmatched to any gene: 4. Germline V gene data show CDR1 as SNHLY and CDR2 as FYNNEI. The CDR3 extends over 15 amino acids.

The chain couples TRBV2 to TRBJ2-3; D is perhaps TRBD2 (5 bases). Per germline, CDR1 SNHLY and CDR2 FYNNEI. V was clipped by 6 bases and J by 9 bases, with 13 bases between them. This CDR3 region has 12 residues. The CDR3 sequence is CASRYGRATQYF. The CDR3 DNA follows: TGTGCCAGCAGGTACGGGCGGGCGACGCAGTATTTT.

The chain recombines TRBV7-2 with TRBJ1-3; 7 bases are shared with TRBD1. CDR1 SGHTA and CDR2 FQGNSA come from the germline V gene. This CDR3 has 14 amino acids. Germline trimming cut 5 bases from V and 1 base from J; bases unmatched to any gene: 2. This CDR3 is CASSNRGSGNTIYF. In DNA form, the CDR3 reads TGTGCCAGCAGCAACAGGGGTTCTGGAAACACCATATATTTT.

The chain uses TRBV5-1 and TRBJ1-1, with a possible D match to TRBD1 (5 bases). Germline lookup yields CDR1 SGHRS and CDR2 YFSETQ. The CDR3 has 14 amino acids. The V gene lost 2 bases and the J gene lost 4 bases, with 12 bases spanning the gap. The CDR3, as DNA: TGCGCCAGCAGCTTAGACAGCTCGAGCACTGAAGCTTTCTTT. As protein: CASSLDSSSTEAFF.

The chain links TRBV27 to TRBJ1-2; 7 bases fit TRBD1. Germline-derived CDR1 and CDR2 are MNHEY and SMNVEV (reference sequence). V dropped 9 bases and J dropped 4; count of bases not matched to a gene: 20. This CDR3 comprises 17 residues. CDR3 coding DNA: TGTGCCAGTTGGTACTTCCTACCGGGACAGAAAACCTATGGCTACACCTTC. It encodes CASWYFLPGQKTYGYTF.

This clone was detected once. The gene calls are TRBV5-1 and TRBJ1-2; D gene uncertain. Germline V gene lookup returns CDR1 SGHRS and CDR2 YFSETQ. The length of the CDR3 is 14 residues. The V and J ends lost 0 bases and 8 bases respectively, with 14 bases between them. CDR3 residues: CASSLEAGVSGYTF. In DNA form, the CDR3 reads TGCGCCAGCAGCTTGGAGGCTGGAGTGTCGGGCTACACCTTC.

The J gene is TRBJ2-1, the V gene TRBV28; possibly TRBD1 for D (6 bases). V lost 6 bases and J 6 bases, leaving 33 bases between the germline ends. The CDR3 is 20 amino acids. CDR1 MDHEN and CDR2 SYDVKM come from the germline V gene. CDR3 DNA sequence: TGTGCCAGCAGCCGTGCCAGCAGTTTATCAGGGGTAGTGTCGGGCAATGAGCAGTTCTTC. As protein: CASSRASSLSGVVSGNEQFF.

This clone was seen many times. The chain is built from TRBV7-3 and TRBJ1-6, with 9 positions matching TRBD1. This CDR3 has 14 residues. The J segment lost 7 bases and the V segment lost 4 bases, leaving 2 bases of the junction unmatched. Looked up from germline, CDR1 is SGHTA and CDR2 is FQGTGA. CDR3 in DNA: TGTGCCAGCAGCTCTGGACAGGGGAATTCACCCCTCCACTTT. This encodes CASSSGQGNSPLHF. Supplemented by reference TRBV7-3 and TRBJ1-6, the full variable domain reads GAGVSQTPSNKVTEKGKYVELRCDPISGHTALYWYRQSLGQGPEFLIYFQGTGAADDSGLPNDRFFAVRPEGSVSTLKIQRTERGDSAVYLCASSSGQGNSPLHFGNGTRLTVT.

This chain links TRBV4-2 with TRBJ1-1, with TRBD1 identical over 8 bases. J lost 3 bases, V lost 2 bases, and 8 bases had no gene match. Germline V gene lookup returns CDR1 LGHNA and CDR2 YNFKEQ. The CDR3 has 16 amino acids. CDR3 coding DNA: TGTGCCAGCAGCCAACTCGTGACGACAGGGGACACTGAAGCTTTCTTT. Residues: CASSQLVTTGDTEAFF.

The V call is TRBV19, the J call TRBJ2-5; 11 bases are a match to TRBD2. The CDR3 runs to 16 residues. V gave up 3 bases and J gave up 5 bases; unmatched junction bases: 8. Germline V gene sequence: CDR1 LNHDA, CDR2 SQIVND (reference sequence). The CDR3 DNA follows: TGTGCCAGTAGTATCTTACTAGCGGGAGCCGGGGAGACCCAGTACTTC. Protein: CASSILLAGAGETQYF. Drawing the rest from reference TRBV19 and TRBJ2-5, the complete variable domain is DGGITQSPKYLFRKEGQNVTLSCEQNLNHDAMYWYRQDPGQGLRLIYYSQIVNDFQKGDIAEGYSVSREKKESFPLTVTSAQKNPTAFYLCASSILLAGAGETQYFGPGTRLLVL.

This chain joins TRBV12-3 or TRBV12-4 and TRBJ1-4; D gene uncertain. Between the trimmed V and J ends, which lost 5 bases and 2 bases, there was a span of 6 bases. The CDR3 covers 13 residues. CDR3 in DNA: TGTGCCAGCAGTCGGGGTACTAATGAAAAACTGTTTTTT. It translates to CASSRGTNEKLFF.

The V and J genes are TRBV27 and TRBJ1-4; a possible D gene is TRBD1 (5 bases). Germline values: CDR1 MNHEY, CDR2 SMNVEV (reference sequence). There are 16 residues in the CDR3. V lost 8 bases and J lost 10, with 26 bases in between. The CDR3 sequence: CASSQGGGVLRGKLFF. In DNA, the CDR3 is TGTGCCAGCTCCCAGGGAGGAGGGGTCCTTAGAGGAAAACTGTTTTTT.

This chain joins TRBV30 and TRBJ2-1; possible D gene TRBD1, 6 bases. Germline CDR1 GTSNPN, CDR2 SVGIG (reference sequence). This CDR3 comprises 13 residues. V lost 0 bases, J lost 5 bases, and 8 bases lay in between. DNA for the CDR3: TGTGCCTGGAGTGTAGGGGGAAACAATGAGCAGTTCTTC. This translates into CAWSVGGNNEQFF.

The CDR3 region has the DNA TGTGCCAGTAGTATACTGAGCTCGGGAGGGCCGGTCAGAGAGACCCAGTACTTC. Its translation: CASSILSSGGPVRETQYF. The rearrangement joins TRBV19 to TRBJ2-5, with TRBD2 identical over 8 bases. The CDR3 is 18 residues long. V shed 2 bases and J 4 bases; nucleotides not matched to a gene: 15. Germline CDR1 LNHDA, CDR2 SQIVND (reference sequence).

The V gene is TRBV29-1, the J gene TRBJ2-3; 8 bases agree with TRBD1. J was trimmed by 4 bases and V by 4 bases; bases with no gene match: 13. The CDR3 runs to 16 residues. Looked up from germline, CDR1 is SQVTM and CDR2 is ANQGSEA. CDR3 region: CSVGGTRTGRADTQYF. For the CDR3, the DNA is TGCAGCGTTGGGGGCACCCGGACAGGGCGGGCAGATACGCAGTATTTT.

The chain has TRBV30 and TRBJ1-6; no reliable D call. The V end was cut by 5 bases, the J end by 5 bases, with 10 bases between. From germline, CDR1 is GTSNPN and CDR2 SVGIG (reference sequence). This CDR3 has 13 amino acids. CDR3 bases: TGTGCCTGGGAAACAGACGATAATTCACCCCTCCACTTT. Encoded protein: CAWETDDNSPLHF.